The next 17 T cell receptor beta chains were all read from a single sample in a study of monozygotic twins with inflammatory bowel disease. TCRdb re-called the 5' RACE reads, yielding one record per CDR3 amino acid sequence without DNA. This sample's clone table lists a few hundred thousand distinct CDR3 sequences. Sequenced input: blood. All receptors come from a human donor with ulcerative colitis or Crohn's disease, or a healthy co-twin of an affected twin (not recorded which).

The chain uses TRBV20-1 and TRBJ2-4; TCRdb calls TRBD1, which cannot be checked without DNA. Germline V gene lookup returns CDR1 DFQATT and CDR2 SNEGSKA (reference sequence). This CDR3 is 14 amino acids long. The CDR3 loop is CSAGGQDGKNMQYF.

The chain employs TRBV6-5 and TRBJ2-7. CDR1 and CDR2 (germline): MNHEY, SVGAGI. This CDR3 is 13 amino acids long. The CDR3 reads CASSLTATYEQYF.

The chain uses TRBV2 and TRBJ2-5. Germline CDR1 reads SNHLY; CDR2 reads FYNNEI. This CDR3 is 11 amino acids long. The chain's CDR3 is CASSVQETQYF.

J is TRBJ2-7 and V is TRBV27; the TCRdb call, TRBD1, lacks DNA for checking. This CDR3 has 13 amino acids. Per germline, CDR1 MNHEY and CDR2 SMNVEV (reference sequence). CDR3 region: CASGFAGWGEQYF.

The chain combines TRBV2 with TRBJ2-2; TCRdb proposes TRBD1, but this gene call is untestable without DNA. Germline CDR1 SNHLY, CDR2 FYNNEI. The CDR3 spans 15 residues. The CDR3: CASTGQGGITGELFF.

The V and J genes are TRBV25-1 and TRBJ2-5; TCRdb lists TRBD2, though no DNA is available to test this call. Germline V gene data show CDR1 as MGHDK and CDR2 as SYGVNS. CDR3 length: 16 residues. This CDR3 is CASSVTAGGPGETQYF.

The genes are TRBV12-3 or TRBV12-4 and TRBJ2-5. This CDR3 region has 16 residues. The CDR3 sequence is CASSLAPVRSQETQYF.

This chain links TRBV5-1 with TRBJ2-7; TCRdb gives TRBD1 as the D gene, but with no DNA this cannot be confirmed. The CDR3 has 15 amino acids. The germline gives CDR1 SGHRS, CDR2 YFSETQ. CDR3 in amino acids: CASSLAPGGSYEQYF.

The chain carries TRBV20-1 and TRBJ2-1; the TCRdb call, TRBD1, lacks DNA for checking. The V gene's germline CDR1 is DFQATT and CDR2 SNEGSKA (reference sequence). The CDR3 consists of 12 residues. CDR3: CSASGTANEQFF.

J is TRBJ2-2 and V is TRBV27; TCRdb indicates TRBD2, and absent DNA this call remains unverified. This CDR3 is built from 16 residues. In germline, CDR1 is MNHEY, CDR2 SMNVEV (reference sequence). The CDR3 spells CASSAWAGRGTGELFF.

This CDR3 is CASSPRTSGGTDTQYF. This chain joins TRBV3-1 and TRBJ2-3; the TRBD2 assignment by TCRdb is unverifiable without DNA. Per the germline V gene, CDR1 is LGHDT and CDR2 is YNNKEL (reference sequence). This CDR3 comprises 16 residues.

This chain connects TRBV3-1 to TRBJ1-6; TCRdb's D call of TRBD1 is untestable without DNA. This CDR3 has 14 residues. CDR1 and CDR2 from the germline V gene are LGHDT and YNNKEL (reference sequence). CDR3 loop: CASSRDRFNSPLHF.

The CDR3 loop reads CASSLWSSETQYF. The chain combines TRBV5-6 with TRBJ2-5; TCRdb names TRBD2, which stays unverified in the absence of DNA. The CDR3 has 13 amino acids. Germline CDR1 reads SGHDT; CDR2 reads YYEEEE.

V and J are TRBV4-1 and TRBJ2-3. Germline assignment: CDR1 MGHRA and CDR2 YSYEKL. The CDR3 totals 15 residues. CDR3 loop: CASSQTRLSTDTQYF.

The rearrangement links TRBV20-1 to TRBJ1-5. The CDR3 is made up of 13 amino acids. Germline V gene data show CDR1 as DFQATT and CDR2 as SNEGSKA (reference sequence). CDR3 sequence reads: CSASAQSNQPQHF.

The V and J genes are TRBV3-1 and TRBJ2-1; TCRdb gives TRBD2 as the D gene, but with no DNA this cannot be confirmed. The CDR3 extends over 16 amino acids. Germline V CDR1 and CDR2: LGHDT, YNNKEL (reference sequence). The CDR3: CASSSRLAGDYNEQFF.

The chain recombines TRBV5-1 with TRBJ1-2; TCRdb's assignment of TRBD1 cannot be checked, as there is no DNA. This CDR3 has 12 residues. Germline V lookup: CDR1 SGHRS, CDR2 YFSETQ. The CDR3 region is CASSPGRYGYTF. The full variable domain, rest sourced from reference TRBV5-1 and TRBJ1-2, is KAGVTQTPRYLIKTRGQQVTLSCSPISGHRSVSWYQQTPGQGLQFLFEYFSETQRNKGNFPGRFSGRQFSNSRSEMNVSTLELGDSALYLCASSPGRYGYTFGSGTRLTVV.